These 13 T cell receptor beta chains originate from one sample sequenced in a study of T cell responses to AZD1222 COVID-19 vaccine. Sequencing used immunoSEQ multiplex PCR; TCRdb keeps in-frame clones, though not all of them. This sample has 110,000 to 150,000 clones, with 70% to 90% found just once. The sequencing used peripheral blood, collected on day 0 of AZD1222 vaccination. These receptors all stem from an adult in good health.

This chain uses TRBV4-2 with TRBJ2-3, with D tentatively TRBD1 or TRBD2 (5 bases each). Per germline, CDR1 LGHNA and CDR2 YNFKEQ. The ends were cut back, 3 bases at V and 0 bases at J, with 19 bases in the middle. The CDR3 extends over 18 amino acids. CDR3: CASSHGTAGSASTDTQYF. In DNA form, the CDR3 reads TGTGCCAGCAGCCACGGGACCGCCGGTTCGGCTAGCACAGATACGCAGTATTTT.

The sample holds one count of this clone. This chain connects TRBV12-5 to TRBJ2-1, with D possibly called TRBD1 or TRBD2 (6 bases each). Germline assignment: CDR1 LGHNT and CDR2 FRNRAP. This CDR3 comprises 21 residues. The ends were cut back, 1 base at V and 5 bases at J, with 30 bases in the middle. CDR3 loop: CASGLGLWAGKPGGRDNEQFF. CDR3 bases: TGTGCTAGTGGTTTGGGGCTTTGGGCAGGGAAACCCGGGGGCCGTGACAATGAGCAGTTCTTC.

This clone was recorded only once. The J gene is TRBJ1-4, the V gene TRBV21-1; the table assigns TRBD1, which was not confirmed against the DNA. TRBV21-1 is labeled a pseudogene. The CDR3 extends over 11 amino acids. As DNA, the CDR3 is TGTGCCAGCAGCAAGGGCGAACAACTGTTTTTT. Translating gives CASSKGEQLFF.

CDR3 loop: CASSLPEGNTIYF. The CDR3 DNA sequence: TGTGCCAGCAGTTTGCCAGAAGGAAACACCATATATTTT. The chain is built from TRBV12-3 or TRBV12-4 and TRBJ1-3; D gene ambiguous. Trimming pared 3 bases from V and 4 bases from J, leaving 7 bases between. This CDR3 has 13 residues.

This clone was detected once. This clone may be a read error of a much larger clone one base away. Other nucleotide sequences in the sample specify the same CDR3. The V and J genes are TRBV7-9 and TRBJ1-6; D gene unclear. CDR1 and CDR2 from the germline V gene are SEHNR and FQNEAQ (reference sequence). V was trimmed by 1 base and J by 4 bases, leaving 5 bases between them. The CDR3 runs to 14 residues. The CDR3 loop is CASSLEQYNSPLHF. CDR3 nucleotide sequence: TGTGCCAGCAGCTTAGAACAATATAATTCACCCCTCCACTTT.

The chain has TRBV7-2 and TRBJ2-5, with 9 bases identical to TRBD1. J gave up 4 bases and V 5 bases, and 8 bases lay outside the gene matches. The CDR3 sequence is 15 residues long. CDR1 and CDR2 from the germline V gene are SGHTA and FQGNSA. CDR3 in amino acids: CASSTGTGRRETQYF. The DNA for the CDR3 is TGTGCCAGCAGCACCGGGACAGGGAGGAGAGAGACCCAGTACTTC. Full variable domain (missing parts from reference TRBV7-2 and TRBJ2-5): GAGVSQSPSNKVTEKGKDVELRCDPISGHTALYWYRQSLGQGLEFLIYFQGNSAPDKSGLPSDRFSAERTGGSVSTLTIQRTQQEDSAVYLCASSTGTGRRETQYFGPGTRLLVL.

This chain uses TRBV3-1 (or the pseudogene TRBV3-2) with TRBJ2-3; 7 nucleotides line up with TRBD2. Germline V gene sequence: CDR1 LGHDT, CDR2 YNNKEL (reference sequence). The length of the CDR3 is 18 residues. V dropped 3 bases and J dropped 2; count of bases not matched to a gene: 14. The CDR3 loop is CASSHPKSERGSTDTQYF. Written as DNA, the CDR3 is TGTGCCAGCAGCCACCCAAAATCTGAGCGGGGTTCCACAGATACGCAGTATTTT.

The chain uses TRBV5-4 and TRBJ1-5; no clear D gene. CDR3 length: 19 residues. The germline V gene encodes CDR1 SGHNT and CDR2 YYREEE (reference sequence). The V and J ends lost 1 base and 0 bases respectively, with 20 bases between them. DNA of the CDR3: TGTGCCAGCAGCTTGAATGGTAAGGCAGGCCTTTATAGCAATCAGCCCCAGCATTTT. This codes for CASSLNGKAGLYSNQPQHF.

This clone is a singleton in its sample. The rearrangement links TRBV2 to TRBJ2-7, with 8 bases aligning to TRBD1. J was trimmed by 1 base and V by 4 bases; bases with no gene match: 6. Per germline, CDR1 SNHLY and CDR2 FYNNEI. The CDR3 extends over 15 amino acids. The DNA for the CDR3 is TGTGCCAGCAGTGGGGTCAGGGGGCCTTCCTACGAGCAGTACTTC. Residues: CASSGVRGPSYEQYF.

The rearrangement links TRBV7-9 to TRBJ2-5; weak D call: TRBD1 (5 bases). The germline V gene has CDR1 SEHNR and CDR2 FQNEAQ (reference sequence). V was shortened by 8 bases and J by 0 bases, with 10 bases between the two germline ends. CDR3 size: 13 residues. CDR3 region: CASGDRYQETQYF. CDR3 coding DNA: TGTGCCAGCGGTGACAGATACCAAGAGACCCAGTACTTC.

This chain links TRBV7-2 with TRBJ2-7; 9 bases match TRBD1. The length of the CDR3 is 14 residues. Germline V gene data show CDR1 as SGHTA and CDR2 as FQGNSA. The V and J ends lost 5 bases and 9 bases, in that order; junction bases with no gene match: 11. The CDR3 here is CASSQAGQGFGQYF. CDR3 nucleotides: TGTGCCAGCAGCCAGGCGGGACAGGGCTTCGGGCAGTACTTC. Full variable domain (remainder filled in from reference TRBV7-2 and TRBJ2-7): GAGVSQSPSNKVTEKGKDVELRCDPISGHTALYWYRQSLGQGLEFLIYFQGNSAPDKSGLPSDRFSAERTGGSVSTLTIQRTQQEDSAVYLCASSQAGQGFGQYFGPGTRLTVT.

The sample holds one count of this clone. The rearrangement joins TRBV2 to TRBJ2-1, with 12 bases aligning to TRBD1. The CDR3 runs 13 residues. V was clipped by 6 bases and J by 7 bases; unmatched bases: 1. Germline CDR1 and CDR2: SNHLY and FYNNEI. CDR3 sequence reads: CASRGQGANEQFF. The CDR3 nucleotides are TGTGCCAGCAGGGGACAGGGGGCTAATGAGCAGTTCTTC.

The V gene is TRBV19, the J gene TRBJ1-1; weak D call: TRBD1 (6 bases). The V end was cut by 6 bases, the J end by 1 base, with 12 bases between. The CDR3 is 14 residues long. Germline CDR1 LNHDA, CDR2 SQIVND (reference sequence). DNA of the CDR3: TGTGCCAGTAGACTGAGGGGGGAGAACACTGAAGCTTTCTTT. Encoded protein: CASRLRGENTEAFF.